This T cell receptor beta chain was captured by sequencing in a study of early T cells in non-severe SARS-CoV-2 infection. Study-level background: Sequenced material consisted of bulk RNA (from unsorted whole blood), and chains were unpaired. Study-level findings and limits: VDJdb-based matching was biased toward anti-spike CD8 responses and missed private and CD4 specificities.

This clonotype was seen more than once but under ten times. As yet, its antigen is unknown. Individual cDNA molecules received unique molecular identifiers during library preparation. MiXCR, applied by TCRdb to the 5' RACE reads, yields one record per CDR3 protein. The data hold 65,000 to 95,000 distinct CDR3 sequences, with 15% to 20% observed a single time. The CDR3 consists of 14 residues. CDR1 is KGHDR, CDR2 SFDVKD, per germline. The ends lost 3 bases at V and 11 bases at J; junction bases unmatched: 6. This rearrangement joins TRBV24-1 to TRBJ2-3; 11 bases agree with TRBD2. The sample consisted of whole blood. The receptor's source is an adult who was a healthcare worker with PCR-confirmed SARS-CoV-2 infection or an uninfected control (not recorded which). In nucleotides, the CDR3 is TGTGCCACCAGTGATACCCTAGCGGGGGGAGGGCAGTATTTT. Protein sequence: CATSDTLAGGGQYF.